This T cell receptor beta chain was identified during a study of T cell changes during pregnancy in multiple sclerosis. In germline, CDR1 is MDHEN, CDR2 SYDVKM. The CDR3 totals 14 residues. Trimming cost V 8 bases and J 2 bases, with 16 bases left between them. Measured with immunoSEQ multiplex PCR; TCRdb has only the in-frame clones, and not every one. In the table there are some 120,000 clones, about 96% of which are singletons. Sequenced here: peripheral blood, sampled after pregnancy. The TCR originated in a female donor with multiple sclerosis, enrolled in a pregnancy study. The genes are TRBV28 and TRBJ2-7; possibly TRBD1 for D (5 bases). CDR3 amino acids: CASSLIDSTYEQYF. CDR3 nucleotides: TGTGCCAGCTCCCTAATCGACAGCACCTACGAGCAGTACTTC.